This T cell receptor (beta chain) was identified in a study of blood T cell repertoires in COVID-19. As handled by the study authors: Reference gene primers were amplified, and this amplification served to estimate nucleated cell counts. Clones were sequenced by immunoSEQ multiplex PCR, and TCRdb holds only the in-frame ones, with some missing. V, J and clone size are taken as reported in that table, and D and trimming were inferred from the DNA itself. The repertoire holds around 340,000 clones, with roughly 85% as singletons. The CDR3 covers 16 residues. Germline V CDR1 and CDR2: LGHNA, YNFKEQ. V was shortened by 1 base and J by 4 bases, with 16 bases between the two germline ends. In terms of age and location, participants ranged from roughly 18 to 89 years and lived in about two dozen US areas. Participants were placed into cohorts based on the clinical history they reported.

The sequenced sample consisted of PBMCs or T cells enriched from blood (not recorded which). The sequence was obtained from a woman between 40 and 55 years old with acute COVID-19. The chain links TRBV4-2 to TRBJ2-5; D possibly corresponds to TRBD2 (6 bases). CDR3 region: CASSQGDVRGPETQYF. The CDR3 region has the DNA TGTGCCAGCAGCCAAGGCGACGTGCGGGGCCCAGAGACCCAGTACTTC.